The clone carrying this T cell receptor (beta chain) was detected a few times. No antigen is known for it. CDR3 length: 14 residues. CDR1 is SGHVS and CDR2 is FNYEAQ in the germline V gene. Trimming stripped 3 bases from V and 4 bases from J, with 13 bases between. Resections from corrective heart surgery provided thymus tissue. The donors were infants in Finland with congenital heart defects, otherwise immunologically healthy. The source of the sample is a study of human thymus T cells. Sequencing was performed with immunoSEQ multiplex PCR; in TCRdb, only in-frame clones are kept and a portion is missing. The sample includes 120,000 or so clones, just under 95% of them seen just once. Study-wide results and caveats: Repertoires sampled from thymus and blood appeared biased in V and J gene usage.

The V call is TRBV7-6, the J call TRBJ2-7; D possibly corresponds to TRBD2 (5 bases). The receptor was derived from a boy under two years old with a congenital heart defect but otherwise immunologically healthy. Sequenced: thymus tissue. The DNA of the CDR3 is TGTGCCAGCAGCTTCGGACTTCCTCCTTACGAGCAGTACTTC. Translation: CASSFGLPPYEQYF.